Below, 23 T cell receptor beta chains from the same sample are listed, as sequenced in a study of blood T cells in healthy people across ages. Then a second PCR, running about 6 to 11 cycles, was carried out with a sample-barcoded 5' primer and a J-beta primer mix. TCRdb used MiXCR to reprocess the 5' RACE reads, holding one entry per CDR3 protein. This table has 850,000 to 1,300,000 distinct CDR3 sequences, less than 50% appearing once. What was sequenced was blood. The receptors were sampled from a woman aged 55-70 years in good health.

The chain combines TRBV6-2 or TRBV6-3 with TRBJ2-7; no reliable D call. Germline CDR1 is MNHEY and CDR2 is SVGEGT. The CDR3 is 15 residues long. V shed 5 bases and J shed 0 bases, with 14 bases lying between them. CDR3 region: CASSGVGWSSYEQYF. The CDR3 DNA is TGTGCCAGCAGTGGGGTGGGATGGTCCTCCTACGAGCAGTACTTC.

This clonotype has a handful of counts. This chain joins TRBV6-2 or TRBV6-3 and TRBJ2-1; D uncertain. CDR3 size: 13 residues. Germline V gene data show CDR1 as MNHEY and CDR2 as SVGEGT. The germline V and J ends were trimmed by 5 bases and 5 bases, with 10 bases remaining between them. The CDR3 loop reads CASSDALNNEQFF. The CDR3 DNA reads TGTGCCAGCAGTGACGCTCTCAACAATGAGCAGTTCTTC.

The chain links TRBV6-6 to TRBJ2-5; 11 bases line up with TRBD2. From germline, CDR1 is MNHNY and CDR2 SVGAGI (reference sequence). The V segment lost 2 bases and the J segment 5 bases; nucleotides outside the gene matches: 7. The CDR3 sequence is 16 residues long. Written as DNA, the CDR3 is TGTGCCAGCAGTTACGGTAGCGGGAGGGTTCGGGAGACCCAGTACTTC. This encodes CASSYGSGRVRETQYF.

The chain links TRBV10-3 to TRBJ2-7; 8 bases align to TRBD2. The CDR3 is 14 residues long. V was clipped by 2 bases and J by 5 bases; unmatched bases: 5. Germline-derived CDR1 and CDR2 are ENHRY and SYGVKD. Here the CDR3 reads CAISEGLAGDEQYF. The CDR3 coding sequence is TGTGCCATCAGTGAGGGACTAGCAGGAGACGAGCAGTACTTC.

The V and J genes are TRBV6-6 and TRBJ2-7; D may be TRBD2 (5 bases). Germline values: CDR1 MNHNY, CDR2 SVGAGI (reference sequence). V was cut by 7 bases and J by 3 bases, with 19 bases left in between. This CDR3 spans 15 amino acids. CDR3 residues: CASTASGEINYEQYF. The CDR3 DNA follows: TGTGCCAGCACGGCGTCCGGGGAGATCAACTACGAGCAGTACTTC.

The rearrangement links TRBV10-3 to TRBJ2-7; D is possibly TRBD1 or TRBD2 (5 bases each). The V end lost 6 bases, the J end lost 7 bases, and 13 bases lay between the germline ends. The CDR3 loop spans 12 amino acids. CDR1 and CDR2 (germline): ENHRY, SYGVKD. The DNA for the CDR3 is TGTGCCATCAGGGGGACCAGCTTTGAGCAGTACTTC. This translates into CAIRGTSFEQYF.

This CDR3 reads CASSGGGDTGELFF. The CDR3 DNA reads TGTGCCAGCAGCGGTGGGGGGGACACCGGGGAGCTGTTTTTT. The chain joins TRBV9 to TRBJ2-2, with 7 bases identical to TRBD2. Trimming cost V 3 bases and J 3 bases; bases outside gene matches: 2. The CDR3 totals 14 residues. In germline, CDR1 is SGDLS, CDR2 YYNGEE.

This clonotype was detected a few times. J is TRBJ1-2 and V is TRBV11-3; D is unresolved. V lost 5 bases, J lost 7 bases, and 14 bases lay in between. Germline V gene lookup returns CDR1 SGHNT and CDR2 YENEEA. The CDR3 runs 13 residues. The CDR3 DNA reads as TGTGCCAGCAGCCAGACCGGACGAAGTGGCTACACCTTC. Amino acids: CASSQTGRSGYTF.

The gene calls are TRBV15 and TRBJ1-5; TRBD1 agrees at 9 bases. The CDR3 is made up of 21 amino acids. Trimming took 0 bases from V and 0 from J; bases not matched to a gene: 15. Per germline, CDR1 LNHNV and CDR2 YYDKDF (reference sequence). The CDR3 DNA sequence: TGTGCCACCAGCAGAGATGTGGGACAGGGCGGTAACGAATATAGCAATCAGCCCCAGCATTTT. Its translation: CATSRDVGQGGNEYSNQPQHF.

CDR3 sequence (DNA): TGTGCCAGCAGCCCGATGAGCCCTTATTACAATGAGCAGTTCTTC. Translation gives CASSPMSPYYNEQFF. The chain has TRBV7-9 and TRBJ2-1, with D unclear. The CDR3 is 15 residues long. V was shortened by 5 bases and J by 4 bases, with 15 bases between the two germline ends. From germline, CDR1 is SEHNR and CDR2 FQNEAQ (reference sequence).

With respect to this clonotype: At one end the junction does not follow the germline gene, possibly because of a read error. This rearrangement joins TRBV15 to TRBJ2-6; no clear D gene. Looked up from germline, CDR1 is LNHNV and CDR2 is YYDKDF (reference sequence). This CDR3 has 16 residues. The CDR3 nucleotides are TGTGCCACCTGCAGAGGCTACCCTTCTGGGGCCAACGTCCTGACTTTC. Encoded protein: CATCRGYPSGANVLTF.

This clonotype was seen more than once but under ten times. The V and J genes are TRBV29-1 and TRBJ2-1; 7 bases match TRBD2. Germline V CDR1 and CDR2: SQVTM, ANQGSEA. This CDR3 region has 16 residues. V lost 1 base, J lost 0 bases, and 6 bases stayed unmatched. The CDR3 DNA follows: TGCAGCGTTGAAGGCGCGTGGGGGGGCTCCTACAATGAGCAGTTCTTC. Its protein product is CSVEGAWGGSYNEQFF.

A few counts support this clonotype. The CDR3: CSASTTGEVDTQYF. The CDR3 bases are TGCAGTGCTTCTACCACAGGGGAGGTCGATACGCAGTATTTT. The rearrangement joins TRBV20-1 to TRBJ2-3, with D perhaps TRBD1 (7 bases). CDR1 is DFQATT, CDR2 SNEGSKA, per germline (reference sequence). V lost 5 bases and J 6 bases, leaving 18 bases between the germline ends. The CDR3 has 14 residues.

The chain joins TRBV27 to TRBJ2-5, with D possibly matching TRBD2 (6 bases). The CDR3 is made up of 14 amino acids. Germline V gene lookup returns CDR1 MNHEY and CDR2 SMNVEV (reference sequence). The V gene lost 4 bases and the J gene lost 4 bases, with 13 bases spanning the gap. CDR3 protein: CASSYNGRTETQYF. For the CDR3, the DNA is TGTGCCAGCAGTTATAACGGGAGAACAGAGACCCAGTACTTC.

This chain links TRBV10-3 with TRBJ2-7, with 8 nucleotides matching TRBD1. Trimming took 6 bases from V and 4 from J; bases not matched to a gene: 8. The CDR3 is 14 amino acids. Germline CDR1 reads ENHRY; CDR2 reads SYGVKD. CDR3 protein: CAIRGTGILYEQYF. For the CDR3, the DNA is TGTGCCATCAGGGGGACAGGAATTTTGTACGAGCAGTACTTC.

V is TRBV12-3 or TRBV12-4 and J is TRBJ2-5; 8 bases are a match to TRBD2. V dropped 6 bases and J dropped 4; count of bases not matched to a gene: 10. The CDR3 loop spans 15 amino acids. DNA of the CDR3: TGTGCCAGCAGCCATCCCCAACGGGAGGGAGAGACCCAGTACTTC. Translation gives CASSHPQREGETQYF.

The sample holds a few counts of this clonotype. The chain carries TRBV4-2 and TRBJ2-1, with 9 bases lining up with TRBD2. V dropped 0 bases and J dropped 8; count of bases not matched to a gene: 14. CDR3 size: 18 residues. CDR1 and CDR2 from the germline V gene are LGHNA and YNFKEQ. Written as DNA, the CDR3 is TGTGCCAGCAGCCAAGATCTTGGTGCTAGCGGGGTCATGGATGAGCAGTTCTTC. It yields the protein CASSQDLGASGVMDEQFF.

The chain is built from TRBV7-9 and TRBJ2-1, with D unclear. CDR1 SEHNR and CDR2 FQNEAQ come from the germline V gene (reference sequence). V was shortened by 1 base and J by 7 bases, with 8 bases between the two germline ends. The CDR3 covers 13 residues. The CDR3 loop reads CASSLVSMNEQFF. The CDR3 DNA reads as TGTGCCAGCAGCTTAGTTAGTATGAATGAGCAGTTCTTC.

This clonotype was counted between two and nine times. This chain connects TRBV5-6 to TRBJ2-7; 9 bases match TRBD2. Germline V gives CDR1 SGHDT, CDR2 YYEEEE. The CDR3 contains 15 residues. V lost 3 bases to trimming and J lost 0 bases; unmatched junction nucleotides: 4. For the CDR3, the DNA is TGTGCCAGCAGCTCTAGCGGGGAAGGCTCCTACGAGCAGTACTTC. As protein: CASSSSGEGSYEQYF.

As to this clonotype: A much larger clone lies a single base off, so this may be a read error. V gene TRBV7-3 combines with J gene TRBJ2-3; no clear D. The germline V gene has CDR1 SGHTA and CDR2 FQGTGA. CDR3 length: 12 residues. Trimming stripped 5 bases from V and 3 bases from J, with 6 bases between. CDR3 in DNA: TGTGCCAGCAGCCGAGAGACAGATACGCAGTATTTT. It encodes CASSRETDTQYF.

This clonotype was recorded at least ten times. V is TRBV2 and J is TRBJ2-6; TRBD1 aligns across 7 bases. Germline V CDR1 and CDR2: SNHLY, FYNNEI. The J segment lost 0 bases and the V segment lost 7 bases, leaving 6 bases of the junction unmatched. The CDR3 has 16 amino acids. The CDR3 loop reads CASKVRGNSGANVLTF. The CDR3 DNA sequence: TGTGCCAGCAAGGTCAGGGGGAACTCTGGGGCCAACGTCCTGACTTTC. The full variable domain, completed using reference TRBV2 and TRBJ2-6, is EPEVTQTPSHQVTQMGQEVILRCVPISNHLYFYWYRQILGQKVEFLVSFYNNEISEKSEIFDDQFSVERPDGSNFTLKIRSTKLEDSAMYFCASKVRGNSGANVLTFGAGSRLTVL.

The rearrangement uses TRBV2 and TRBJ2-3; TRBD1 matches 9 bases. The V gene's germline CDR1 is SNHLY and CDR2 FYNNEI. CDR3 size: 20 residues. V lost 3 bases, J lost 0 bases, and 16 bases stayed unmatched. The CDR3 DNA reads TGTGCCAGCAGTGATGACTTCGGACAGGGGACAACCGCTAGCACAGATACGCAGTATTTT. Translation: CASSDDFGQGTTASTDTQYF.

The sample holds one count of this clonotype. V gene TRBV7-7 combines with J gene TRBJ2-3, with D possibly matching TRBD2 (6 bases). This CDR3 region has 15 residues. Germline assignment: CDR1 SSHAT and CDR2 FNYEAQ (reference sequence). V was clipped by 2 bases and J by 4 bases, with 13 bases between them. The CDR3 nucleotides are TGTGCCAGCAGCTTACGCGGGGCGACGTCAGATACGCAGTATTTT. Its translation: CASSLRGATSDTQYF.